This paragraph covers one TCR beta chain sequence. Its target is not known. This record comes from a study of CD8 T cells in Susac syndrome. Trimming shortened V by 6 bases and J by 6 bases, and 18 bases separated the two germline ends. The CDR3 extends over 13 amino acids. Germline V gene data show CDR1 as DFQATT and CDR2 as SNEGSKA (reference sequence). Reverse transcription of about 0.45 to 1 ug RNA was performed with random hexamers. TCRdb re-analysed the immunoSEQ multiplex PCR reads in MiXCR, keeping a single row per CDR3 protein. The table records roughly 89,000 distinct CDR3 sequences, roughly 95% of them present only once. Study-wide points: Peak Susac CD8+ clonal expansion was seen in TEMRA cells and active patients.

The receptor was isolated from a human donor with Susac syndrome. This chain connects TRBV20-1 to TRBJ2-7, with TRBD2 as a possible D gene (6 bases). The sample comprised CD8+ T cells from PBMCs. The DNA for the CDR3 is TGCAGTGCCGAACTAGCCGACCTCTCCGAGCAGTACTTC. Translated, it gives CSAELADLSEQYF.